This paragraph covers one T cell receptor beta chain sequence. These data belong to a study of T cell responses to AZD1222 COVID-19 vaccine. Germline CDR1 LNHDA, CDR2 SQIVND (reference sequence). The CDR3 loop spans 16 amino acids. The germline V and J ends were trimmed by 3 bases and 6 bases, with 20 bases remaining between them. TCRdb's table, derived via immunoSEQ multiplex PCR, lists solely in-frame clones and lacks some. The sample carries 150,000 or so clones, roughly 92% recorded once. This material consisted of peripheral blood, taken on day 0 of AZD1222 vaccination. The genes are TRBV19 and TRBJ1-1; a weak D match, TRBD1 (5 bases). The receptor comes from an adult in good health. In DNA form, the CDR3 reads TGTGCCAGTAGTATTTGGGGCGAGGCGGGATCTTCTGAAGCTTTCTTT. It translates to CASSIWGEAGSSEAFF.